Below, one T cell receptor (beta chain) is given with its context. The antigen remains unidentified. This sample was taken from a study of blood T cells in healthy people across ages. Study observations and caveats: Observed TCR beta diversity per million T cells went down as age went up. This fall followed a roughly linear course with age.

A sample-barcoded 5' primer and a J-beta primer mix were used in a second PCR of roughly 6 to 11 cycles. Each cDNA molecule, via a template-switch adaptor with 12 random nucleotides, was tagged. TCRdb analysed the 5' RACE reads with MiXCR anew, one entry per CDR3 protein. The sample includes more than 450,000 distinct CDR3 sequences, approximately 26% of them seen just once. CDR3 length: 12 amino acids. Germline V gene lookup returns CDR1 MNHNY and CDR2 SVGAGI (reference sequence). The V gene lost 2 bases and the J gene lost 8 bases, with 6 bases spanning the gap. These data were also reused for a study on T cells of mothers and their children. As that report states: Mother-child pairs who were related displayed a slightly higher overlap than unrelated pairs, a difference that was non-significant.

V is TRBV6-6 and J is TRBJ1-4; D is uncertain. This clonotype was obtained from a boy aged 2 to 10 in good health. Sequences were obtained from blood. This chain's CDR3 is CASSYAEEKLFF. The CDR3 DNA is TGTGCCAGCAGTTACGCGGAAGAAAAACTGTTTTTT.